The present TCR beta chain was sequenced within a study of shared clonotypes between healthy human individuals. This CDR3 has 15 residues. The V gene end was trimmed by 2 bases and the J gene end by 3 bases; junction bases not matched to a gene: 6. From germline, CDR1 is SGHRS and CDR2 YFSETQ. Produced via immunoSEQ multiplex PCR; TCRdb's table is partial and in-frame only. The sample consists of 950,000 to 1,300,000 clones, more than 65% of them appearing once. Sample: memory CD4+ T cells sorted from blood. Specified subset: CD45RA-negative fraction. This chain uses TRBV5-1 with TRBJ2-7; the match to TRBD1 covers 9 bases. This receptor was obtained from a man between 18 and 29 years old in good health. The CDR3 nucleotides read TGCGCCAGCAGCTTAGGGACAGGGAAGTTCTACGAGCAGTACTTC. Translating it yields CASSLGTGKFYEQYF. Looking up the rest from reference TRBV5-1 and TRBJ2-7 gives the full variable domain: KAGVTQTPRYLIKTRGQQVTLSCSPISGHRSVSWYQQTPGQGLQFLFEYFSETQRNKGNFPGRFSGRQFSNSRSEMNVSTLELGDSALYLCASSLGTGKFYEQYFGPGTRLTVT.